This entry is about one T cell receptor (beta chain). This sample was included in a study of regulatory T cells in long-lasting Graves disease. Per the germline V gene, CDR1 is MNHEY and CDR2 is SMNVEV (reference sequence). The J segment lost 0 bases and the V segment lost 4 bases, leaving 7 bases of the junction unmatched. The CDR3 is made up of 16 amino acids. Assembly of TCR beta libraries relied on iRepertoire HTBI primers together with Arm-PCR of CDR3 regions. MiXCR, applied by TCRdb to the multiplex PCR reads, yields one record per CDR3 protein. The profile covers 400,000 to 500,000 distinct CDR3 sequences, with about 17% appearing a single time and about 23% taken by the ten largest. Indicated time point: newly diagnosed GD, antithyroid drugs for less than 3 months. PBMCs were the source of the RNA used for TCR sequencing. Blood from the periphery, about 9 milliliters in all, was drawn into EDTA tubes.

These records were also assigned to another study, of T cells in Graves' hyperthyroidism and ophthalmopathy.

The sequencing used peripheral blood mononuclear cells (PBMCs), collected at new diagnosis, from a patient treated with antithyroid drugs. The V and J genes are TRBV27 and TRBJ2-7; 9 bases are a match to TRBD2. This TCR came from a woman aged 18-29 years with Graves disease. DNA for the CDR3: TGTGCCAGCAGTTACTCCGGGACTAGCAGCTCCTACGAGCAGTACTTC. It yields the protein CASSYSGTSSSYEQYF.